This entry features one TCR beta chain sequence. The target of this receptor is not known. Nothing much larger sits one base from this clone, and base qualities are not available. The entry originates in a study of CD8 T cells in ankylosing spondylitis (dated by TCRdb to the late 2010s). At the level of the whole study: T cell receptor beta repertoires were profiled in healthy donors and ankylosing spondylitis patients so that disease-linked TCR variants could be found. The full study cohort was made up of 25 ankylosing spondylitis patients and around 100 healthy donors. Peripheral blood was sampled, and synovial fluid was also collected from ankylosing spondylitis patients. General study outcomes and caveats: The disease-linked clones had a CD8+ phenotype and were found at relatively low frequencies in peripheral blood. Some TCR beta motif variants had previously been reported in synovial fluid and blood of reactive arthritis patients, which suggested common disease-initiation mechanisms. Blood from ankylosing spondylitis patients appeared to be characterized by a TCR beta motif composed of several highly homologous amino acid variants. The disease-linked clones were reported to be significantly enriched in matched synovial fluid samples from ankylosing spondylitis patients.

Instrument used: Illumina HiSeq 2500. Quantitative 5'-RACE with molecular barcodes was the method used to prepare the TCR beta libraries. The authors' analysis ran thus. A new computational method based on a probabilistic model of VDJ rearrangement was used to identify disease-linked TCR variants. The public reads were reanalyzed by TCRdb: fastp trimming at Q25, MiXCR alignment, in-frame beta chains only. Each record represents a unique CDR3 protein, reported with the most common genes and DNA among its rows. The V and J calls, along with clone size, are taken from TCRdb and not from the paper's own processing. The sample records 250,000 or so distinct CDR3 sequences, 20% to 30% of which are singletons. The top ten hold around 0.64% of the sample. There are 12 amino acids in the CDR3, from cysteine to phenylalanine inclusive. Here the CDR3 DNA is all that survives: 36 bases in frame from base 1. The germline V gene encodes CDR1 DFQATT and CDR2 SNEGSKA (reference sequence).

The sequence came from a male donor with ankylosing spondylitis or in good health (not recorded which). Input material: blood, either unsorted or a sorted T cell fraction (not recorded which). The rearranged segments are TRBV20-1 and TRBJ2-5; there is no confident call for the D gene. CDR3 sequence: CTVGEYQETQYF. The nucleotide sequence reads TGCACGGTTGGGGAATACCAAGAGACCCAGTACTTC.